Presented here are 13 T cell receptor beta chains from one specimen sequenced in a study of blood T cell repertoires in COVID-19. This table comes from immunoSEQ multiplex PCR, and its TCRdb copy is limited to in-frame clones, with some not included. The table lists hundreds of thousands of clones, around nine tenths of them singletons. Sequenced material: PBMCs or T cells enriched from blood (not recorded which). These receptors all come from a woman aged 45-65 years who had recovered from COVID-19.

This chain links TRBV18 with TRBJ1-1, with D uncertain. Looked up from germline, CDR1 is KGHSH and CDR2 is LQKENI. This CDR3 is 16 amino acids long. With 2 bases removed from V and 0 bases from J, the gap between germline ends came to 13 bases. The CDR3 is CASSPVPRPMNTEAFF. CDR3 sequence (DNA): TGTGCCAGCTCACCAGTCCCTAGGCCAATGAACACTGAAGCTTTCTTT.

The CDR3 is CASSQDPPRGGSYEQYF. The CDR3 DNA is TGCGCCAGCAGCCAAGATCCGCCGAGAGGTGGGTCCTACGAGCAGTACTTC. The chain uses TRBV4-1 and TRBJ2-7; unclear D gene. Per the germline V gene, CDR1 is MGHRA and CDR2 is YSYEKL. CDR3 length: 17 residues. V was pared by 0 bases and J by 1 base, with 16 bases between.

The CDR3 sequence: CASSLRQVTQPQHF. As DNA, the CDR3 is TGTGCCAGCAGCCTACGACAGGTCACTCAGCCCCAGCATTTT. The V and J genes are TRBV27 and TRBJ1-5; D possibly corresponds to TRBD1 (6 bases). Germline V lookup: CDR1 MNHEY, CDR2 SMNVEV (reference sequence). V gave up 6 bases and J gave up 6 bases, with 15 bases separating them. CDR3 length equals 14 residues.

In DNA form, the CDR3 reads TGTGCCAGCAGCTCCTCCCCAGCCGGGGAGCTGTTTTTT. Protein: CASSSSPAGELFF. The chain is built from TRBV7-6 and TRBJ2-2; D not resolved. The CDR3 is 13 amino acids. The V gene's germline CDR1 is SGHVS and CDR2 FNYEAQ. V was trimmed by 4 bases and J by 6 bases, leaving 9 bases between them.

The chain has TRBV18 and TRBJ1-3; D unclear. Germline CDR1 KGHSH, CDR2 LQKENI. Between the trimmed V and J ends, which lost 2 bases and 0 bases, there was a span of 8 bases. This CDR3 is 15 amino acids long. The CDR3 loop is CASSPSLLSGNTIYF. The CDR3 DNA follows: TGTGCCAGCTCACCAAGCTTACTCTCTGGAAACACCATATATTTT.

The chain carries TRBV19 and TRBJ2-7; weak D call: TRBD1 (5 bases). V lost 3 bases to trimming and J lost 3 bases, with 12 bases between them. The CDR3 contains 14 residues. The germline CDR1 and CDR2 sequences are LNHDA and SQIVND (reference sequence). The CDR3 spells CASSIMQGGYEQYF. The CDR3, as DNA: TGTGCCAGTAGTATCATGCAGGGTGGCTACGAGCAGTACTTC. Filled out from reference TRBV19 and TRBJ2-7, the complete variable domain reads DGGITQSPKYLFRKEGQNVTLSCEQNLNHDAMYWYRQDPGQGLRLIYYSQIVNDFQKGDIAEGYSVSREKKESFPLTVTSAQKNPTAFYLCASSIMQGGYEQYFGPGTRLTVT.

The chain employs TRBV30 and TRBJ2-2; D is unclear. The germline V gene encodes CDR1 GTSNPN and CDR2 SVGIG (reference sequence). The CDR3 is 13 residues long. V lost 2 bases and J lost 5, with 9 bases in between. CDR3 amino acids: CAWSLERTGELFF. CDR3 DNA sequence: TGTGCCTGGAGTCTTGAGAGGACCGGGGAGCTGTTTTTT.

This chain connects TRBV4-1 to TRBJ1-5, with TRBD1 as a possible D gene (6 bases). The CDR3 is 15 amino acids. The ends were cut back, 1 base at V and 0 bases at J, with 7 bases in the middle. Germline CDR1 MGHRA, CDR2 YSYEKL. This CDR3 reads CASSQGTVSNQPQHF. DNA of the CDR3: TGCGCCAGCAGCCAAGGGACAGTTAGCAATCAGCCCCAGCATTTT.

This rearrangement joins TRBV2 to TRBJ1-3; D is ambiguous. Germline CDR1 reads SNHLY; CDR2 reads FYNNEI. There are 14 residues in the CDR3. V lost 6 bases, J lost 0 bases, and 9 bases lay in between. The CDR3 loop reads CASRPRSSGNTIYF. Written as DNA, the CDR3 is TGTGCCAGCAGACCTCGGAGCTCTGGAAACACCATATATTTT.

The chain recombines TRBV18 with TRBJ2-1; 10 bases align to TRBD1. The V gene's germline CDR1 is KGHSH and CDR2 LQKENI. The CDR3 is made up of 15 amino acids. The J segment lost 6 bases and the V segment lost 0 bases, leaving 2 bases of the junction unmatched. CDR3 bases: TGTGCCAGCTCACCACCGGGACAGGGGCTCAATGAGCAGTTCTTC. This sequence encodes CASSPPGQGLNEQFF.

This chain uses TRBV30 with TRBJ2-7, with TRBD1 matching 8 bases. Germline V lookup: CDR1 GTSNPN, CDR2 SVGIG (reference sequence). Trimming took 4 bases from V and 2 from J; bases not matched to a gene: 7. The CDR3 is made up of 14 amino acids. CDR3 sequence: CAWTQTGAPYEQYF. In DNA, the CDR3 is TGTGCCTGGACTCAGACAGGGGCCCCCTACGAGCAGTACTTC.

V and J are TRBV5-6 and TRBJ1-1, with TRBD1 identical over 10 bases. Trimming removed 4 bases from V and 4 bases from J; junction bases left unmatched: 1. The germline V gene encodes CDR1 SGHDT and CDR2 YYEEEE. The CDR3 consists of 13 residues. The CDR3 reads CASSRDRGTEAFF. The CDR3 DNA sequence: TGTGCCAGCAGCCGGGACAGGGGCACTGAAGCTTTCTTT.

This sequence joins TRBV5-1 and TRBJ2-3, with D possibly being TRBD1 (6 bases). Germline V gene data show CDR1 as SGHRS and CDR2 as YFSETQ. The CDR3 is made up of 19 amino acids. Trimming stripped 3 bases from V and 2 bases from J, with 25 bases between. The DNA of the CDR3 is TGCGCCAGCAGCTATAAATTCCGGGACACTAAGCCCGTCACAGATACGCAGTATTTT. It specifies CASSYKFRDTKPVTDTQYF.